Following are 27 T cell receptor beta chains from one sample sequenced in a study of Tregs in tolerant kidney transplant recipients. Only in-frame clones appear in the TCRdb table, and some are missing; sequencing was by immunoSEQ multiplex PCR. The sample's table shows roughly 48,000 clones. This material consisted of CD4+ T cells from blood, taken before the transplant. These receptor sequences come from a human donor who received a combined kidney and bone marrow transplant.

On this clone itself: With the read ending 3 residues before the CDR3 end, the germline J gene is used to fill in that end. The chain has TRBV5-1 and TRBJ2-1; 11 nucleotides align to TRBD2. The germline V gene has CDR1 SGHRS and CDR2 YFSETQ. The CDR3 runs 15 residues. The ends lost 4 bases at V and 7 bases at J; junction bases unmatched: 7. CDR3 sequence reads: CASSIGGTSGNEQFF. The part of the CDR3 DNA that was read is TGCGCCAGCAGCATTGGGGGGACTAGCGGAAATGAG.

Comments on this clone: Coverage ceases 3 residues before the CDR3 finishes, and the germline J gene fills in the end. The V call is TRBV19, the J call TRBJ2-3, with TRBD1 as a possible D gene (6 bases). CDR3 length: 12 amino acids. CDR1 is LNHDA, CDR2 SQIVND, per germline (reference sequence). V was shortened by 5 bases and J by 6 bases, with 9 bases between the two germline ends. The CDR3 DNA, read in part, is TGTGCCAGTAGTGCAACAGGGGATACG. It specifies CASSATGDT. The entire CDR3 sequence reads CASSATGDTQYF. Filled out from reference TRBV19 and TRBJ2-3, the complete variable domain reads DGGITQSPKYLFRKEGQNVTLSCEQNLNHDAMYWYRQDPGQGLRLIYYSQIVNDFQKGDIAEGYSVSREKKESFPLTVTSAQKNPTAFYLCASSATGDTQYFGPGTRLTVL.

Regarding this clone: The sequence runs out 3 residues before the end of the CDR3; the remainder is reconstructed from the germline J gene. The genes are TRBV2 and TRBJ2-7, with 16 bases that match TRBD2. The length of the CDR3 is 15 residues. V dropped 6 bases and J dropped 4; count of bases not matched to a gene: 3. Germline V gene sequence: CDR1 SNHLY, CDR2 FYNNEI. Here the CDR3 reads CASSEGLAGGYEQYF. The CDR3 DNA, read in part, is TGTGCCAGCAGCGAGGGACTAGCGGGAGGGTACGAG.

CDR3: CASSPLAGPWSEQFF. CDR3 DNA (partial): TGTGCCAGCTCACCTTTAGCGGGGCCTTGGAGTGAG. The chain has TRBV18 and TRBJ2-1, with 8 bases fitting TRBD2. The read terminates 3 residues ahead of where the CDR3 ends, so the germline J gene completes it. V shed 3 bases, J shed 9 bases, and the junction held 10 bases outside the gene matches. The length of the CDR3 is 15 residues. Germline lookup yields CDR1 KGHSH and CDR2 LQKENI.

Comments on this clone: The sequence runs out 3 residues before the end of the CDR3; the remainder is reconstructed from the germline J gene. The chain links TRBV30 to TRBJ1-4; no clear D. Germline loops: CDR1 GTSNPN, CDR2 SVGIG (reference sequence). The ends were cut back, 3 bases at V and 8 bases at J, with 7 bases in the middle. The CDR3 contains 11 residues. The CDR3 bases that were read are TGTGCCTGGAGGCAAGGGGAAAAA. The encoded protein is CAWRQGEK. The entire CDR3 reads CAWRQGEKLFF.

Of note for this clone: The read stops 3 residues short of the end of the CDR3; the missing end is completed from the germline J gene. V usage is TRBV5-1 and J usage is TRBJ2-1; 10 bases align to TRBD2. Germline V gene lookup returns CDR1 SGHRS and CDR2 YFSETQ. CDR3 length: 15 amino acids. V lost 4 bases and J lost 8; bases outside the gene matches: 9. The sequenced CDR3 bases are TGCGCCAGCAGCATCACTAGCGGGGAGGTGGATGAG. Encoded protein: CASSITSGEVDE. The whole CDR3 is CASSITSGEVDEQFF.

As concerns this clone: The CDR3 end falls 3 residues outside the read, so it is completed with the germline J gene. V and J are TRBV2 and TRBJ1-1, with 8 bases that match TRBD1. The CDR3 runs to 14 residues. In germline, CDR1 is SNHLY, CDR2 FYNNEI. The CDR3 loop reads CASSESLRQGEAFF. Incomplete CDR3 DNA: TGTGCCAGCAGTGAATCGTTGCGACAGGGGGAA.

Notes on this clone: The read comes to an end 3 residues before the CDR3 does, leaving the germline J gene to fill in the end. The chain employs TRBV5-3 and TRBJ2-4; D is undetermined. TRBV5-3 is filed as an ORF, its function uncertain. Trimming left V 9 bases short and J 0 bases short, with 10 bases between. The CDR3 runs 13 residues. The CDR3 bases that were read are TGTGCCACTCCTATTCTAGCCAAAAACATT. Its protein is CATPILAKNI. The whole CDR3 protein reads CATPILAKNIQYF.

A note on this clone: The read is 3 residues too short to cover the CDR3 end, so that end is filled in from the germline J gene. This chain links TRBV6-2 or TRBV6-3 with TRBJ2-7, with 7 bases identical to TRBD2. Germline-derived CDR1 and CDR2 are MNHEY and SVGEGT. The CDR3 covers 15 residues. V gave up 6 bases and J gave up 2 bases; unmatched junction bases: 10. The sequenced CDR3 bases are TGTGCCAGCAGCGAGCGGGGTGATCCTACCTACGAG. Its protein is CASSERGDPTYE. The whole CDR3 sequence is CASSERGDPTYEQYF.

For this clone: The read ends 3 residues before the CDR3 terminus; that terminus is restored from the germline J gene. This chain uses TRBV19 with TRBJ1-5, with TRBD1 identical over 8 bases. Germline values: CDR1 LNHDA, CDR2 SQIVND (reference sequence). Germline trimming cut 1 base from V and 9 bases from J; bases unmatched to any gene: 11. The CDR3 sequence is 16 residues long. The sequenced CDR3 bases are TGTGCCAGTAGTATAGCCCCGCAGGGGACAGGTGGGCCC. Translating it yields CASSIAPQGTGGP. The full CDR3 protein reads CASSIAPQGTGGPQHF.

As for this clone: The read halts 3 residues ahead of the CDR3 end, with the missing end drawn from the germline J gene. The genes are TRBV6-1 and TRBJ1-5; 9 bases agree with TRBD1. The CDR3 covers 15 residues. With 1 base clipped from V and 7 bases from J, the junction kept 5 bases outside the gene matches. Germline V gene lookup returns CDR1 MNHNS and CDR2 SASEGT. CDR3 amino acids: CASSEGGTGLQPQHF. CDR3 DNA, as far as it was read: TGTGCCAGCAGTGAAGGTGGGACAGGGTTGCAGCCC.

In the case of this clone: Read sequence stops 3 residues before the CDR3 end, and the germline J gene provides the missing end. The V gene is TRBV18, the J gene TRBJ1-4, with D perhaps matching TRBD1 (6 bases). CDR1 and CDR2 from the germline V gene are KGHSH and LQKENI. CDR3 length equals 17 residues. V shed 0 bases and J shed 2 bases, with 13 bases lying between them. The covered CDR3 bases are TGTGCCAGCTCACCACCGAAAGGGGGAACGACTAATGAAAAA. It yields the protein CASSPPKGGTTNEK. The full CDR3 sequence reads CASSPPKGGTTNEKLFF.

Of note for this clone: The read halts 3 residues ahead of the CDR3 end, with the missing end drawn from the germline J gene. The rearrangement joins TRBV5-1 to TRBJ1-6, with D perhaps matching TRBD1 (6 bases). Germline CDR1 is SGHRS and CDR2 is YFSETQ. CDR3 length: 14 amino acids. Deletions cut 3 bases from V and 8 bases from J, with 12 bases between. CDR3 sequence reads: CASSSGTWDSPLHF. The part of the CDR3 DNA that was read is TGCGCCAGCAGCTCCGGGACATGGGATTCACCC.

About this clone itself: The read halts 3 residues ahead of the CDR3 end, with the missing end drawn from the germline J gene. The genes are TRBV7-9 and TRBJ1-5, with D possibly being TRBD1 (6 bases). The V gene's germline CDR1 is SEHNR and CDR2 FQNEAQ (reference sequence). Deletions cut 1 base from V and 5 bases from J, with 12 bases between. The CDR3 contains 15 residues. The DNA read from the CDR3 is TGTGCCAGCAGCTTAGATGGACAGAATCATCAGCCC. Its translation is CASSLDGQNHQP. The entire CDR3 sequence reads CASSLDGQNHQPQHF. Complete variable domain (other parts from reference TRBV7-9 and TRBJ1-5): DTGVSQNPRHKITKRGQNVTFRCDPISEHNRLYWYRQTLGQGPEFLTYFQNEAQLEKSRLLSDRFSAERPKGSFSTLEIQRTEQGDSAMYLCASSLDGQNHQPQHFGDGTRLSIL.

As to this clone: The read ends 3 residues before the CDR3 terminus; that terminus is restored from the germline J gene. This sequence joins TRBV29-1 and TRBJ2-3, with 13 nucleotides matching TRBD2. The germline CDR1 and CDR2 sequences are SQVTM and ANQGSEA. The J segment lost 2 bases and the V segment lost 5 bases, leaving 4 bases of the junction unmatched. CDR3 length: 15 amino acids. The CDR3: CSVNGLAGDTDTQYF. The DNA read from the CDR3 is TGCAGCGTTAACGGACTAGCGGGAGACACAGATACG.

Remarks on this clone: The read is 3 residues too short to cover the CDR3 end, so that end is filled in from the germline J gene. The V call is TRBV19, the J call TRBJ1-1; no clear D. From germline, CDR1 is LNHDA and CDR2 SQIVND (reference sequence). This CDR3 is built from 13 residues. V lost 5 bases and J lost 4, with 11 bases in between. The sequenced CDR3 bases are TGTGCCAGTAGTTCGAGGGCCAGCACTGAA. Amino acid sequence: CASSSRASTE. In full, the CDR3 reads CASSSRASTEAFF.

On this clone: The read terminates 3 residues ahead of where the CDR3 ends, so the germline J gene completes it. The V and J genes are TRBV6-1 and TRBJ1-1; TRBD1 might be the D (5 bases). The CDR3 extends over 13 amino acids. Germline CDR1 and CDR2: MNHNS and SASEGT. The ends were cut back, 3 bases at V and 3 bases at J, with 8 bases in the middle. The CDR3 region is CASSERGYTEAFF. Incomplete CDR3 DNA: TGTGCCAGCAGTGAGAGGGGATACACTGAA.

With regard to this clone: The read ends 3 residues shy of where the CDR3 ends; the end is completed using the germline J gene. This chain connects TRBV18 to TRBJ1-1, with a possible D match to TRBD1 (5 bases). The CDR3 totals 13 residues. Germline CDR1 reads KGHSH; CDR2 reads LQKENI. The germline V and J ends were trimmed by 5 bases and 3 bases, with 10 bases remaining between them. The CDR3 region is CASSTGHDTEAFF. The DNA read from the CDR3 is TGTGCCAGCTCAACAGGACACGACACTGAA.

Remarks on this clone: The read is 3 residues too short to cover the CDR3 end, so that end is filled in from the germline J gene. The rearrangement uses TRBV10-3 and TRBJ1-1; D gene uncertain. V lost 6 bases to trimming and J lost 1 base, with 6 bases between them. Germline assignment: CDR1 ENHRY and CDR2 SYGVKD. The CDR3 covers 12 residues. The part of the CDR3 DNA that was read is TGTGCCATCAGGAACACGAACACTGAA. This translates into CAIRNTNTE. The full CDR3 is CAIRNTNTEAFF.

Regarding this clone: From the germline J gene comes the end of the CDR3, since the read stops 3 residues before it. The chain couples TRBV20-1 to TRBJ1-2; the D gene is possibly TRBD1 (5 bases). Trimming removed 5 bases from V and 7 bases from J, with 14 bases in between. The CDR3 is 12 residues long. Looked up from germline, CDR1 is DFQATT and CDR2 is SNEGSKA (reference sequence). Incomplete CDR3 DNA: TGCAGTGCTGGTCAAGGAGACAGTGGC. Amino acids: CSAGQGDSG. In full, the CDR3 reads CSAGQGDSGYTF.

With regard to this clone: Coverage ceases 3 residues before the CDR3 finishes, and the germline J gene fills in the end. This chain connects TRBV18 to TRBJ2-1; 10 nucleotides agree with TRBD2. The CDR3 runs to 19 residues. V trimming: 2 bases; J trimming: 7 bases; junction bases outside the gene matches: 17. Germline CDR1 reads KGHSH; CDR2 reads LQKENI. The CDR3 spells CASSPVAPLAGGVGNEQFF. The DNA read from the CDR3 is TGTGCCAGCTCACCAGTCGCCCCCTTAGCGGGAGGAGTTGGGAATGAG.

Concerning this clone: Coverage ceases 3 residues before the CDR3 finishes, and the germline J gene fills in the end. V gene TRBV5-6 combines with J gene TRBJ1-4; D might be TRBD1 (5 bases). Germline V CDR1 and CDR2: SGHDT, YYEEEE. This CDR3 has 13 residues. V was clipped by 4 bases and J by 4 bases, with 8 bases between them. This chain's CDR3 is CASSPGLNEKLFF. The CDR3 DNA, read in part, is TGTGCCAGCAGCCCGGGACTTAATGAAAAA.

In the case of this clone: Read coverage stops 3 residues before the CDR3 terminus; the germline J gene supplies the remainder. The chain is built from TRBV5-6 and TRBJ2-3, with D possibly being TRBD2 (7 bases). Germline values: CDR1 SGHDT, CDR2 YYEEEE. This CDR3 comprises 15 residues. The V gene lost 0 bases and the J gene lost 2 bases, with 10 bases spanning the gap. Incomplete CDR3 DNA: TGTGCCAGCAGCTTGGGCGGGGGCAACACAGATACG. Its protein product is CASSLGGGNTDT. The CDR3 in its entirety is CASSLGGGNTDTQYF.

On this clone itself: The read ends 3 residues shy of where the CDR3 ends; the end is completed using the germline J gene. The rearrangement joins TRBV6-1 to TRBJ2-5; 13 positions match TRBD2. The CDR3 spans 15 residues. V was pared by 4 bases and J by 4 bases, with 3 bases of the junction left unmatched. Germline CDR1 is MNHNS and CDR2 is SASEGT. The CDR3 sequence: CASSGLAGGGETQYF. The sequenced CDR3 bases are TGTGCCAGCAGTGGACTAGCGGGAGGAGGAGAGACC.

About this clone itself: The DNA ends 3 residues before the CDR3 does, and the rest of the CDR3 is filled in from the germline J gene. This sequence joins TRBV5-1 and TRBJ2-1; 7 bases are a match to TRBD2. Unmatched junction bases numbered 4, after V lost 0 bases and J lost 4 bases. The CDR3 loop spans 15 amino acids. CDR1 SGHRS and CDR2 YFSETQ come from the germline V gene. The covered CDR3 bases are TGCGCCAGCAGCTTGGGGCTAGCGGCTTACAATGAG. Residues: CASSLGLAAYNE. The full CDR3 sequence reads CASSLGLAAYNEQFF.

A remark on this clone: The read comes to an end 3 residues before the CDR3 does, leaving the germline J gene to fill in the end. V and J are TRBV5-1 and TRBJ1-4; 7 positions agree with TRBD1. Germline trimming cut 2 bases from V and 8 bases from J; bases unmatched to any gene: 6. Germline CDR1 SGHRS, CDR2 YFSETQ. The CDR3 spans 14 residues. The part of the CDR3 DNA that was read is TGCGCCAGCAGCTTACAGGGGCCGGGGGAAAAA. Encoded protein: CASSLQGPGEK. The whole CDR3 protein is CASSLQGPGEKLFF.

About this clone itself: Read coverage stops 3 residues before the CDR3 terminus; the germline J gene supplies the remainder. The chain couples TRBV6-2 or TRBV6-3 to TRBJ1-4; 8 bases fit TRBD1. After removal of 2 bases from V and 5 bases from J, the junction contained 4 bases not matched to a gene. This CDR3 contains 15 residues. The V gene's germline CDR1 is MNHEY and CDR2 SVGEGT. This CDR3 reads CASSYRPGGNEKLFF. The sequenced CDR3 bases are TGTGCCAGCAGTTACCGCCCAGGGGGCAATGAAAAA.